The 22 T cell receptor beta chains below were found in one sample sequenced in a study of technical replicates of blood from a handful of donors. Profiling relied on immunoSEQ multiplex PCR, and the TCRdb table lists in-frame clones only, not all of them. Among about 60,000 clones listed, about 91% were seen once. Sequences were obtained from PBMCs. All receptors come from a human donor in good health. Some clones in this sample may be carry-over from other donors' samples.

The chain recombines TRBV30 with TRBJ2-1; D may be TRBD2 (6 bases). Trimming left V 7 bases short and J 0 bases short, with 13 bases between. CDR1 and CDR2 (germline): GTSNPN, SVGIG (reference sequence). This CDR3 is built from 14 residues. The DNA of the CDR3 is TGTGCCTCCTTTCGGGGGAGCTCCTACAATGAGCAGTTCTTC. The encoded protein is CASFRGSSYNEQFF.

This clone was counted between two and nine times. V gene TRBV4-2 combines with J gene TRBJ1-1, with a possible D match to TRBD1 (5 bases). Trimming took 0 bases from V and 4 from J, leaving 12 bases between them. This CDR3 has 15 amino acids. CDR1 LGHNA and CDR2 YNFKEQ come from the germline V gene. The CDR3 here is CASSQDPGGSTEAFF. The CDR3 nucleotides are TGTGCCAGCAGCCAAGATCCCGGGGGGAGCACTGAAGCTTTCTTT.

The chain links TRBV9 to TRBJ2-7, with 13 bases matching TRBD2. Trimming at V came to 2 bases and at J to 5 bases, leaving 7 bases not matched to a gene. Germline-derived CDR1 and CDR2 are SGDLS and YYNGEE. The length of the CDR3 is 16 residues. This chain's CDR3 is CASSVGTSGNADEQYF. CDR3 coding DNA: TGTGCCAGCAGCGTCGGGACTAGCGGGAATGCAGACGAGCAGTACTTC.

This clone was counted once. This CDR3 is CASSRVPQETQYF. CDR3 nucleotides: TGCGCCAGCAGCCGGGTCCCGCAAGAGACCCAGTACTTC. V gene TRBV5-1 combines with J gene TRBJ2-5; D is undetermined. V lost 4 bases and J lost 2, with 9 bases in between. The CDR3 is 13 amino acids. The germline V gene has CDR1 SGHRS and CDR2 YFSETQ.

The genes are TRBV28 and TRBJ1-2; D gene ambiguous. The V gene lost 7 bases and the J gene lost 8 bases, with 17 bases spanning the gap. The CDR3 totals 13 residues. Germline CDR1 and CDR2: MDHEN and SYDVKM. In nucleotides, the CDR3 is TGTGCCAGCACCCCGCCCAGGAAGTTGGGCTACACCTTC. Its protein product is CASTPPRKLGYTF.

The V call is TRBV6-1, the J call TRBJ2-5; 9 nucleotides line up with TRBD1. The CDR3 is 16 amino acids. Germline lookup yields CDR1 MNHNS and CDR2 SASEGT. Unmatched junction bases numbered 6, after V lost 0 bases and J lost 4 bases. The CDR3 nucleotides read TGTGCCAGCAGTGAAGCGGGGGGACAGGGTGCAGAGACCCAGTACTTC. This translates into CASSEAGGQGAETQYF.

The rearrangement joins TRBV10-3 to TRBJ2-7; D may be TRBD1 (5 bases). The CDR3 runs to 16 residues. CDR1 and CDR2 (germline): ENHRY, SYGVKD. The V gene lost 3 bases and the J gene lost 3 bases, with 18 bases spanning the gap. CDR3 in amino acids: CAISDPLGRDFYEQYF. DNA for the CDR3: TGTGCCATCAGTGACCCGCTGGGGCGCGACTTCTACGAGCAGTACTTC.

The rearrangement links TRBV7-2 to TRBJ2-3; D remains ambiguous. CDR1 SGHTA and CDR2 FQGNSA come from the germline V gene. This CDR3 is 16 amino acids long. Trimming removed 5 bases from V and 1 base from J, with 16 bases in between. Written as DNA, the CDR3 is TGTGCCAGCAGCCCGATTAGAGGCAGAGGCACAGATACGCAGTATTTT. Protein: CASSPIRGRGTDTQYF.

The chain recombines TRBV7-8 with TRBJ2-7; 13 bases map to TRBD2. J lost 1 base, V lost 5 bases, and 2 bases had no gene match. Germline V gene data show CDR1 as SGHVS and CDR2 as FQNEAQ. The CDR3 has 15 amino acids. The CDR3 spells CASSRTSGGSYEQYF. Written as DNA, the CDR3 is TGTGCCAGCAGCCGGACTAGCGGGGGATCCTACGAGCAGTACTTC.

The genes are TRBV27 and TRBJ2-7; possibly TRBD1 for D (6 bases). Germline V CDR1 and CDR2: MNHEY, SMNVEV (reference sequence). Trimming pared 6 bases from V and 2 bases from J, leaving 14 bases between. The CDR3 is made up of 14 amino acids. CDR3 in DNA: TGTGCCAGCAGCTCCATGGACAGCGCCTACGAGCAGTACTTC. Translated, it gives CASSSMDSAYEQYF.

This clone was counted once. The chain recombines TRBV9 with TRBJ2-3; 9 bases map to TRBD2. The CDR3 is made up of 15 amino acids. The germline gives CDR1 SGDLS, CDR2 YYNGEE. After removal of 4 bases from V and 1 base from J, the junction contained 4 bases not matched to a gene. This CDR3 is CASSFRLAGTDTQYF. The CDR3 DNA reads TGTGCCAGCAGCTTTCGACTAGCGGGCACAGATACGCAGTATTTT. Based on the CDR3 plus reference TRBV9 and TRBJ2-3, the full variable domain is DSGVTQTPKHLITATGQRVTLRCSPRSGDLSVYWYQQSLDQGLQFLIQYYNGEERAKGNILERFSAQQFPDLHSELNLSSLELGDSALYFCASSFRLAGTDTQYFGPGTRLTVL.

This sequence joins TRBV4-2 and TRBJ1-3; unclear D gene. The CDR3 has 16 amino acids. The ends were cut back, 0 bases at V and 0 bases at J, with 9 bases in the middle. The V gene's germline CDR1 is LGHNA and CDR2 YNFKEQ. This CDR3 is CASSQETSSSGNTIYF. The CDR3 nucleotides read TGTGCCAGCAGCCAAGAGACATCGAGCTCTGGAAACACCATATATTTT.

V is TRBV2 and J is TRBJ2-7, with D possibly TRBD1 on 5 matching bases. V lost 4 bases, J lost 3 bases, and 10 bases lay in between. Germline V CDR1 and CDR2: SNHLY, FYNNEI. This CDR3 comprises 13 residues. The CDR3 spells CASSAIDSYEQYF. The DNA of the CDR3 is TGTGCCAGCAGTGCCATTGACAGCTACGAGCAGTACTTC.

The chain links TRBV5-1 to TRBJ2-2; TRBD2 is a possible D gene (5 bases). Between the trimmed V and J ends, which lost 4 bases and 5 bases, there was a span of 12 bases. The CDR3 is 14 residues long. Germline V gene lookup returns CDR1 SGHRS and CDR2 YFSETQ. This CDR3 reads CASSALSGTGELFF. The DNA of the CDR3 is TGCGCCAGCAGCGCCCTTTCGGGGACCGGGGAGCTGTTTTTT.

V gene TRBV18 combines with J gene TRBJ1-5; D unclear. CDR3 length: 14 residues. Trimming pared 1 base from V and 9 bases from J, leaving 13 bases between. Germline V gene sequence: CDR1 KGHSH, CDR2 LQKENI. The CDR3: CASSPQTTSRPQHF. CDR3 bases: TGTGCCAGCTCACCACAAACGACAAGTCGGCCCCAGCATTTT.

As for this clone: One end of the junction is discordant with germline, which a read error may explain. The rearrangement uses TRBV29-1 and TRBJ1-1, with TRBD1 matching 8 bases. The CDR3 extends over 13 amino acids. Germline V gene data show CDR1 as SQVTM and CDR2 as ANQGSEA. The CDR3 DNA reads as TGCAGCGTGGAAGGACAGGGGAACACTGAAGCTTTCTTT. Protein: CSVEGQGNTEAFF.

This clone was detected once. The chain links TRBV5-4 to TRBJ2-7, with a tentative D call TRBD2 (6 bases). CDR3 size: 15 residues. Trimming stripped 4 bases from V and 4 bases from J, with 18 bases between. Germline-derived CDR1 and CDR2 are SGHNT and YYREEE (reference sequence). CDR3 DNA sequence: TGTGCCAGCAGCGGGACGGGAGTCCGACCGTACGAGCAGTACTTC. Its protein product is CASSGTGVRPYEQYF. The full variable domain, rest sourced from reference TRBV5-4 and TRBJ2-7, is ETGVTQSPTHLIKTRGQQVTLRCSSQSGHNTVSWYQQALGQGPQFIFQYYREEENGRGNFPPRFSGLQFPNYSSELNVNALELDDSALYLCASSGTGVRPYEQYFGPGTRLTVT.

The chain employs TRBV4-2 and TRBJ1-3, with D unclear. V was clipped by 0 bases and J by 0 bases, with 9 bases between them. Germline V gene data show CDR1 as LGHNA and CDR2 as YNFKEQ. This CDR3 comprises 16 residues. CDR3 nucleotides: TGTGCCAGCAGCCAAGAGGCTGCAGGCTCTGGAAACACCATATATTTT. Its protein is CASSQEAAGSGNTIYF.

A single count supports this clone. In DNA, the CDR3 is TGTGCCAGCAGCTCGACCCAGGGCGGCTACACCTTC. As protein: CASSSTQGGYTF. The rearrangement uses TRBV5-6 and TRBJ1-2, with D possibly being TRBD1 (5 bases). Trimming took off 3 bases at V and 8 bases at J, with 11 bases between the two ends. From germline, CDR1 is SGHDT and CDR2 YYEEEE. The CDR3 runs to 12 residues.

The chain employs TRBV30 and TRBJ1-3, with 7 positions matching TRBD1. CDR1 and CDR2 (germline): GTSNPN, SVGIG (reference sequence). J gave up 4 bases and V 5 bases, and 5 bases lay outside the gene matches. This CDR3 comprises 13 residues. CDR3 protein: CAWDTGVGNTIYF. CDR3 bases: TGTGCCTGGGACACAGGGGTCGGAAACACCATATATTTT.

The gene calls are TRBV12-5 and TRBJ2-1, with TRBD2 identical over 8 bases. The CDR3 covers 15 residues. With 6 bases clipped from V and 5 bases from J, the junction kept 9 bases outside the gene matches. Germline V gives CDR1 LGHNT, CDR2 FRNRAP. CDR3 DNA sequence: TGTGCTAGTGGGATTTCCGGGACTAGACACAATGAGCAGTTCTTC. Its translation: CASGISGTRHNEQFF.

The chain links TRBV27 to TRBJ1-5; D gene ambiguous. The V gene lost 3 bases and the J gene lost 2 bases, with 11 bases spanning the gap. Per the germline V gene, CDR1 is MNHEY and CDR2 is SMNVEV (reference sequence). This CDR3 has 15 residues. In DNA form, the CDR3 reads TGTGCCAGCAGTTTCGGCGGTTCGGGCAATCAGCCCCAGCATTTT. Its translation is CASSFGGSGNQPQHF.